One TCR beta chain is described in this entry. The antigen is not known. The sample belongs to a study of shared clonotypes between healthy human individuals. The study's findings and limits: The rarefaction results pointed to incomplete sorted-subset sequencing despite large depth.

V was pared by 1 base and J by 3 bases, with 10 bases of the junction left unmatched. CDR3 length: 18 residues. Germline V gene lookup returns CDR1 LGHNA and CDR2 YSLEER. Clones were read by immunoSEQ multiplex PCR, and TCRdb kept only the in-frame ones, dropping some. The data show about 2 million clones, less than 95% seen once. The naive CD8 subset, CD45RO-negative cells positively selected for CCR7, excluded terminally differentiated effector memory CD45RA+ cells. Sequenced material: naive CD8+ T cells sorted from blood. The receptor was derived from a man between 18 and 29 years old in good health. V is TRBV4-3 and J is TRBJ2-2, with 8 bases fitting TRBD2. This chain's CDR3 is CASSQVRLAGPYTGELFF. The CDR3 DNA reads TGCGCCAGCAGCCAAGTCCGGCTAGCGGGCCCCTACACCGGGGAGCTGTTTTTT.